The rows below give T cell receptor beta chains drawn from one sample of a study of cytomegalovirus exposure and HLA in healthy donors. The data were produced by immunoSEQ multiplex PCR, yet TCRdb's version contains in-frame clones alone and is incomplete. The table for this sample gives around 53,000 clones. The sample taken for sequencing was PBMCs. Receptors originate from a man between 18 and 29 years old in good health and CMV-seropositive. Both conserved end residues are part of each CDR3. A D gene is named only where the DNA matches it firmly.

d_gene	v_gene	j_gene	CDR3aa	CDR3nt
NA	TRBV27	TRBJ1-1	CASQSNTEAFF	TGTGCCAGCCAGTCGAACACTGAAGCTTTCTTT
NA	TRBV10-3	TRBJ2-1	CAISEMGGEQFF	TGTGCCATCAGTGAGATGGGGGGTGAGCAGTTCTTC
NA	TRBV30	TRBJ2-5	CAWSVRGRGGRETQYF	TGTGCCTGGAGTGTACGAGGTCGCGGCGGGCGGGAGACCCAGTACTTC
TRBD1	TRBV7-9	TRBJ2-3	CASSDILFGDSATDTQYF	TGTGCCAGCAGCGACATTCTATTTGGGGACAGTGCCACAGATACGCAGTATTTT
TRBD1	TRBV28	TRBJ1-1	CASSFGLGQGRRTEAFF	TGTGCCAGCAGTTTTGGGCTGGGACAGGGCCGGAGGACTGAAGCTTTCTTT
NA	TRBV5-1	TRBJ2-4	CASSLGLAKNIQYF	TGCGCCAGCAGTCTCGGGTTAGCCAAAAACATTCAGTACTTC
NA	TRBV2	TRBJ1-2	CASSGQVLYGYTF	TGTGCCAGCAGTGGACAGGTCCTCTATGGCTACACCTTC
TRBD1	TRBV30	TRBJ1-5	CAWSRGPGQPQHF	TGTGCCTGGAGTAGGGGGCCAGGGCAGCCCCAGCATTTT
NA	TRBV19	TRBJ1-5	CASSIDLGWGRNQPQHF	TGTGCCAGTAGTATCGACCTGGGGTGGGGGCGCAATCAGCCCCAGCATTTT
TRBD2	TRBV7-9	TRBJ2-5	CASSERLLAGGLETQYF	TGTGCCAGCAGCGAACGGCTACTAGCGGGAGGGCTGGAGACCCAGTACTTC
TRBD1	TRBV6-5	TRBJ1-2	CASSQYRGQVYGYTF	TGTGCCAGCAGTCAGTACAGGGGGCAGGTCTATGGCTACACCTTC
TRBD1	TRBV5-4	TRBJ2-1	CASSSTQGATNEQFF	TGTGCCAGCAGCTCTACACAGGGGGCAACCAATGAGCAGTTCTTC
TRBD2	TRBV30	TRBJ2-7	CAWSVRGTNSYEQYF	TGTGCCTGGAGTGTACGGGGGACTAACTCTTACGAGCAGTACTTC
NA	TRBV4-1	TRBJ1-4	CASSQAGDSATNEKLFF	TGCGCCAGCAGCCAAGCCGGAGACAGTGCAACTAATGAAAAACTGTTTTTT
NA	TRBV2	TRBJ1-1	CASSELWGGEAFF	TGTGCCAGCAGTGAATTGTGGGGGGGTGAAGCTTTCTTT
NA	TRBV11-2	TRBJ1-2	CASSWRGGSNYGYTF	TGTGCCAGCAGCTGGAGGGGGGGATCTAACTATGGCTACACCTTC
TRBD2	TRBV4-2	TRBJ2-1	CASSPGTSGYNEQFF	TGTGCCAGCAGCCCTGGGACTAGCGGATACAATGAGCAGTTCTTC
TRBD2	TRBV5-1	TRBJ2-5	CASNTGLAGEETQYF	TGCGCCAGCAACACGGGACTAGCGGGAGAAGAGACCCAGTACTTC
NA	TRBV28	TRBJ1-1	CASSDSEAEAFF	TGTGCCAGCAGCGACAGTGAGGCTGAAGCTTTCTTT
TRBD1	TRBV6-6	TRBJ2-7	CASRDRGTYEQYF	TGTGCCAGCAGGGACAGGGGAACCTACGAGCAGTACTTC
TRBD1	TRBV28	TRBJ2-7	CASSLNYRGEQYF	TGTGCCAGCAGTCTCAATTACAGGGGCGAGCAGTACTTC
TRBD1	TRBV11-2	TRBJ2-2	CASRRQGRTGELFF	TGTGCCAGCAGGCGACAGGGCAGGACCGGGGAGCTGTTTTTT
NA	TRBV6-1	TRBJ1-5	CATYRKGNSNQPQHF	TGTGCTACATACCGTAAGGGGAACAGCAATCAGCCCCAGCATTTT
TRBD1	TRBV2	TRBJ1-1	CASMDRGVTEAFF	TGTGCCAGCATGGACAGGGGTGTAACTGAAGCTTTCTTT
NA	TRBV7-2	TRBJ1-5	CAPPSTENRSNQPQHF	TGTGCCCCACCTTCGACAGAAAACCGTAGCAATCAGCCCCAGCATTTT
TRBD2	TRBV5-1	TRBJ2-7	CASWEASGRYEQYF	TGCGCCAGCTGGGAGGCTAGCGGACGCTACGAGCAGTACTTC
NA	TRBV5-6	TRBJ1-2	CASRIQGGGYTF	TGTGCCAGCAGGATCCAGGGCGGAGGCTACACCTTC
NA	TRBV10-1	TRBJ2-3	CASSESISGGTDTQYF	TGCGCCAGCAGTGAGTCGATTAGCGGAGGCACAGATACGCAGTATTTT
TRBD1	TRBV30	TRBJ2-5	CAWDRGGQGKTQYF	TGTGCCTGGGACCGGGGGGGACAGGGGAAGACCCAGTACTTC
NA	TRBV7-9	TRBJ2-7	CASSASGLPSEQYF	TGTGCCAGCTCAGCTTCGGGACTCCCCTCCGAGCAGTACTTC
TRBD1	TRBV28	TRBJ1-2	CASSLLELGDRGRGGYTF	TGTGCCAGCAGTTTGTTGGAATTGGGGGACAGGGGCCGGGGGGGCTACACCTTC
NA	TRBV11-2	TRBJ1-2	CASSLVGDYGYTF	TGTGCCAGCAGCTTAGTAGGGGACTATGGCTACACCTTC
NA	TRBV19	TRBJ1-1	CASSKSSGLGNTEAFF	TGTGCCAGTAGTAAATCCTCGGGACTGGGGAACACTGAAGCTTTCTTT
TRBD1	TRBV19	TRBJ2-4	CASSTRQGAILAKNIQYF	TGTGCCAGTAGTACTAGACAGGGGGCCATACTAGCCAAAAACATTCAGTACTTC
TRBD2	TRBV6-6	TRBJ2-2	CASRPGGTGELFF	TGTGCCAGCAGGCCGGGGGGAACCGGGGAGCTGTTTTTT
TRBD1	TRBV7-8	TRBJ1-1	CASSFDGQGRPNLNTEAFF	TGTGCCAGCAGCTTTGACGGACAGGGAAGACCTAATTTGAACACTGAAGCTTTCTTT
NA	TRBV29-1	TRBJ1-1	CSVEVPPTEAFF	TGCAGCGTTGAAGTTCCTCCCACTGAAGCTTTCTTT
TRBD1	TRBV9	TRBJ2-7	CASSLRQGSAYEQYF	TGTGCCAGCAGCCTTCGACAGGGATCAGCCTACGAGCAGTACTTC
NA	TRBV6-5	TRBJ2-7	CASSYSWAGSYEQYF	TGTGCCAGCAGTTACTCGTGGGCCGGCTCCTACGAGCAGTACTTC
NA	TRBV19	TRBJ1-1	CASSPTGLTEAFF	TGTGCCAGTAGTCCTACAGGGTTGACTGAAGCTTTCTTT
TRBD1	TRBV6-5	TRBJ1-2	CASRGTGGYGYTF	TGTGCCAGCAGGGGCACAGGGGGCTATGGCTACACCTTC
TRBD2	TRBV28	TRBJ2-4	CASSYAGGLAKNIQYF	TGTGCCAGCAGTTACGCGGGAGGGCTAGCCAAAAACATTCAGTACTTC
TRBD2	TRBV18	TRBJ2-7	CASSPSLAGKIEQYF	TGTGCCAGCTCACCCAGCCTAGCGGGAAAAATCGAGCAGTACTTC
NA	TRBV11-2	TRBJ2-7	CASSLDPQVYEQYF	TGTGCCAGCAGCTTAGATCCTCAGGTTTACGAGCAGTACTTC
TRBD2	TRBV19	TRBJ2-7	CASSLRLAQTYEQYF	TGTGCCAGTAGTTTACGACTAGCGCAGACCTACGAGCAGTACTTC
NA	TRBV6-1	TRBJ2-3	CASSGRVTDTQYF	TGTGCCAGCAGTGGGCGGGTCACAGATACGCAGTATTTT